The T cell receptor beta chain under discussion was sequenced for a study of blood T cell repertoires in COVID-19. Study summary: In each case, the material was cDNA or gDNA derived from T cells, B-cell-depleted T cells, or PBMCs.

Assay used: immunoSEQ multiplex PCR; TCRdb lists only in-frame clones, some missing. The table includes 300,000 to 450,000 clones, 85% detected once. The CDR3 has 15 amino acids. The V gene's germline CDR1 is MNHNY and CDR2 SVGAGI (reference sequence). Trimming took 4 bases from V and 1 from J; bases not matched to a gene: 2. This clone was seen ten or more times. Sequencing input: peripheral blood. This receptor was taken from a woman aged 18-29 years with acute or convalescent COVID-19. The chain carries TRBV6-6 and TRBJ1-5; 9 bases are a match to TRBD1. The CDR3: CASSWDRDSNQPQHF. CDR3 bases: TGTGCCAGCAGTTGGGACAGGGACAGCAATCAGCCCCAGCATTTT.